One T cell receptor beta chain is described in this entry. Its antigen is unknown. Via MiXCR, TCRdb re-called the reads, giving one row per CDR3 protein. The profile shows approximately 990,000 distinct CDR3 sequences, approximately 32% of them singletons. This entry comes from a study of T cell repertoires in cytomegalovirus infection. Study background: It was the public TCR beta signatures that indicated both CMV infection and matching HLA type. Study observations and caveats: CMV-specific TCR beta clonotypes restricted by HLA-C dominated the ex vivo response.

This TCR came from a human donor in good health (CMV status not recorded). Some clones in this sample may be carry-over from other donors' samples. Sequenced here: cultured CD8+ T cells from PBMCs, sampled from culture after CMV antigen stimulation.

CDR3 region: CASSDSWGEAFF. The CDR3 nucleotides are TGTGCCAGCAGCGATTCCTGGGGTGAAGCTTTCTTT. The chain combines TRBV7-6 with TRBJ1-1; D gene uncertain. V was shortened by 5 bases and J by 7 bases, with 11 bases between the two germline ends. The CDR3 extends over 12 amino acids. Germline CDR1 is SGHVS and CDR2 is FNYEAQ.